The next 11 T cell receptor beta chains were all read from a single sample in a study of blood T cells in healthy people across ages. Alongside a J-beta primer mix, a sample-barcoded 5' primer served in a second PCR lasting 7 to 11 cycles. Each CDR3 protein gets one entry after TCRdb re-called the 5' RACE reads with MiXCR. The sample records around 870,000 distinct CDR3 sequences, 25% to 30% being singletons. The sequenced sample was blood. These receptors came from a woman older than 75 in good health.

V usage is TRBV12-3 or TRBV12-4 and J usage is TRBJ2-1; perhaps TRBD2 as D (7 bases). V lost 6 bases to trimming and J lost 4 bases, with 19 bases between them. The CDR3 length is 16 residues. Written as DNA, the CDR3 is TGTGCCAGCAGCTTCGGGGGCGGGGGCCCTTACAATGAGCAGTTCTTC. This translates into CASSFGGGGPYNEQFF.

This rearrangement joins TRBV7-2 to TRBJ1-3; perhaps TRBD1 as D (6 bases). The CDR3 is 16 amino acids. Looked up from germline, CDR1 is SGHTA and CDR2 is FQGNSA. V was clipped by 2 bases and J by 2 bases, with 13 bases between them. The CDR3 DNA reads TGTGCCAGCAGCTTACGTCCAGGGGCCCCTGGAAACACCATATATTTT. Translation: CASSLRPGAPGNTIYF.

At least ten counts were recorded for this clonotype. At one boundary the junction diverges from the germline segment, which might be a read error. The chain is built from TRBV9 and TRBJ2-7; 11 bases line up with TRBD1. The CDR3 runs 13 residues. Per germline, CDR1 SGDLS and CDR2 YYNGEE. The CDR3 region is CASSVGQGGEQYF. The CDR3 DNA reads TGCGCCAGCAGCGTGGGACAGGGGGGCGAGCAGTACTTC.

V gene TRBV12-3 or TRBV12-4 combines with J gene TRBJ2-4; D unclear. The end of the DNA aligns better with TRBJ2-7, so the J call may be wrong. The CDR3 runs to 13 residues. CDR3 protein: CASSSLLNYEQYF. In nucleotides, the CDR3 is TGTGCCAGCAGTTCCCTCCTGAACTACGAGCAGTACTTC.

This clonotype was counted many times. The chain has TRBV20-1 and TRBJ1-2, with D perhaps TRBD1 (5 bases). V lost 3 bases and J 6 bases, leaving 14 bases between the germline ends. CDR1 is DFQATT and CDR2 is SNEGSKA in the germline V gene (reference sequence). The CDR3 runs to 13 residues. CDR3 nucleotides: TGCAGTGCTAGCCTATGGGGCAGCGATGGCTACACCTTC. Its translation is CSASLWGSDGYTF.

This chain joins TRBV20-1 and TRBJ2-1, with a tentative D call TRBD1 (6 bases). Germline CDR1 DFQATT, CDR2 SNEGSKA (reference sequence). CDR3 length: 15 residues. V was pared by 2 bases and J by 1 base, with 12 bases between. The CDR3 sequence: CSARKGGGSYNEQFF. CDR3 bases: TGCAGTGCTAGAAAAGGGGGTGGGTCCTACAATGAGCAGTTCTTC.

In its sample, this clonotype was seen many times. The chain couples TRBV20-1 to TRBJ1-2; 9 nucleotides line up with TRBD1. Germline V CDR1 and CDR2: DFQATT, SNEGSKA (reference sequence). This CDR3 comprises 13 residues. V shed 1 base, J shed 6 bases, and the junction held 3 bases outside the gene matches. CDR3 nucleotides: TGCAGTGCTAGAGCCGGGACAGGGAATGGCTACACCTTC. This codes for CSARAGTGNGYTF.

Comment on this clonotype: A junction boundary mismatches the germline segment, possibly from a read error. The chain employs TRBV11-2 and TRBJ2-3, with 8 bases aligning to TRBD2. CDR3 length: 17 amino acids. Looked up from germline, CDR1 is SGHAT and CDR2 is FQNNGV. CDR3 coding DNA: TGTGCCAACAGCTTAGATGGGACGGGGGGGCCCACAGATACGCAGTATTTT. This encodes CANSLDGTGGPTDTQYF.

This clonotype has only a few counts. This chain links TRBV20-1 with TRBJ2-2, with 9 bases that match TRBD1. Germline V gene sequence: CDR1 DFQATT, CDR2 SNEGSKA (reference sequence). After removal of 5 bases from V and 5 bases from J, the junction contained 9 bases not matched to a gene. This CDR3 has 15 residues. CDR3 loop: CSAGIQGANTGELFF. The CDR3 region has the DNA TGCAGTGCTGGAATACAGGGGGCCAATACCGGGGAGCTGTTTTTT.

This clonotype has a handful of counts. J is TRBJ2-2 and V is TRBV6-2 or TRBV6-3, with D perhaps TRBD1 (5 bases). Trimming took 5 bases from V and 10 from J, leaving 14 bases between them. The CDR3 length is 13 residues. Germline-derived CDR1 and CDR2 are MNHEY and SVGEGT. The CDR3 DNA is TGTGCCAGCAGTCAACCGGACAAAGAGGAGCTGTTTTTT. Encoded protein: CASSQPDKEELFF.

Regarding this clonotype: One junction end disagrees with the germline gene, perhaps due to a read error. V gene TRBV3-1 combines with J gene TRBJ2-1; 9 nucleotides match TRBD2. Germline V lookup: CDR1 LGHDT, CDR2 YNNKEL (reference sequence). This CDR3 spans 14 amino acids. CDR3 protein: CACSQAGTSREQFF. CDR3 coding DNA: TGTGCCTGCAGCCAAGCCGGGACTAGCCGGGAGCAGTTCTTC.